What follows are 25 T cell receptor beta chains derived from one specimen sequenced in a study of shared clonotypes between healthy human individuals. CD45RO-negative, CCR7-selected cells formed the naive CD8 fraction, which excluded terminally differentiated effector memory CD45RA+ cells. TCRdb's table, derived via immunoSEQ multiplex PCR, lists solely in-frame clones and lacks some. The data hold around 2.1 million clones, with approximately 94% observed a single time. Sequenced: naive CD8+ T cells from PBMCs. The receptor source for this set is a man between 18 and 35 years old in good health. Some clones in this sample may be carry-over from other donors' samples.

The rearrangement uses TRBV19 and TRBJ1-5; TRBD1 is a possible D gene (6 bases). This CDR3 comprises 15 residues. V was cut by 3 bases and J by 7 bases, with 16 bases left in between. Germline V CDR1 and CDR2: LNHDA, SQIVND (reference sequence). The CDR3 DNA reads TGTGCCAGTAGTATCGGGCACAGGGCGGTACAGCCCCAGCATTTT. Encoded protein: CASSIGHRAVQPQHF.

V and J are TRBV7-8 and TRBJ2-5; D is perhaps TRBD1 or TRBD2 (6 bases each). Trimming took 6 bases from V and 3 from J, leaving 14 bases between them. The length of the CDR3 is 14 residues. CDR1 is SGHVS, CDR2 FQNEAQ, per germline. In DNA form, the CDR3 reads TGTGCCAGCAGGTTGTTGGGGGGCGAAGAGACCCAGTACTTC. It translates to CASRLLGGEETQYF.

CDR3 amino acids: CASSHPGTAYEQYF. CDR3 in DNA: TGTGCCAGCAGCCACCCCGGGACAGCCTACGAGCAGTACTTC. V usage is TRBV7-9 and J usage is TRBJ2-7, with 7 bases aligning to TRBD1. There are 14 residues in the CDR3. CDR1 is SEHNR, CDR2 FQNEAQ, per germline (reference sequence). Trimming at V came to 5 bases and at J to 2 bases, leaving 6 bases not matched to a gene. Using reference TRBV7-9 and TRBJ2-7 for the parts outside the CDR3, the full variable domain is DTGVSQNPRHKITKRGQNVTFRCDPISEHNRLYWYRQTLGQGPEFLTYFQNEAQLEKSRLLSDRFSAERPKGSFSTLEIQRTEQGDSAMYLCASSHPGTAYEQYFGPGTRLTVT.

The chain joins TRBV27 to TRBJ2-7; TRBD2 agrees at 11 bases. V was clipped by 3 bases and J by 4 bases; unmatched bases: 2. Germline CDR1 MNHEY, CDR2 SMNVEV (reference sequence). The CDR3 consists of 14 residues. CDR3 in amino acids: CASSFPSGRYEQYF. The CDR3 DNA is TGTGCCAGCAGTTTCCCTAGCGGGAGGTACGAGCAGTACTTC.

This chain joins TRBV27 and TRBJ2-2; D is unclear. V shed 3 bases and J shed 1 base, with 9 bases lying between them. The CDR3 is 15 amino acids. The germline CDR1 and CDR2 sequences are MNHEY and SMNVEV (reference sequence). CDR3 coding DNA: TGTGCCAGCAGTTTTTACATAGGGAACACCGGGGAGCTGTTTTTT. Its protein is CASSFYIGNTGELFF.

The gene calls are TRBV9 and TRBJ2-7; D is possibly TRBD1 (5 bases). The CDR3 totals 16 residues. V dropped 4 bases and J dropped 1 base, with 18 bases sitting between them. Germline CDR1 reads SGDLS; CDR2 reads YYNGEE. CDR3 region: CASSLEPGRASYEQYF. The CDR3 nucleotides read TGTGCCAGCAGCCTCGAGCCCGGCAGGGCATCCTACGAGCAGTACTTC.

The V and J genes are TRBV10-3 and TRBJ2-1; D unresolved. Trimming shortened V by 6 bases and J by 10 bases, and 19 bases separated the two germline ends. CDR3 length equals 14 residues. CDR1 ENHRY and CDR2 SYGVKD come from the germline V gene. CDR3 loop: CAISPSGPKKEQFF. CDR3 nucleotide sequence: TGTGCCATCAGCCCTTCCGGACCCAAAAAGGAGCAGTTCTTC.

V and J are TRBV7-9 and TRBJ1-2, with D uncertain. CDR1 is SEHNR, CDR2 FQNEAQ, per germline (reference sequence). This CDR3 contains 14 residues. Trimming took off 5 bases at V and 0 bases at J, with 10 bases between the two ends. The DNA of the CDR3 is TGTGCCAGCAGCCCACCGTGGGCTAACTATGGCTACACCTTC. Its translation: CASSPPWANYGYTF.

The genes are TRBV27 and TRBJ2-3, with D perhaps matching TRBD1 or TRBD2 (5 bases each). Trimming cost V 4 bases and J 4 bases, with 21 bases left between them. CDR3 size: 17 residues. In germline, CDR1 is MNHEY, CDR2 SMNVEV (reference sequence). The CDR3 loop is CASSSWGHREFADTQYF. The CDR3 DNA sequence: TGTGCCAGCAGTTCCTGGGGCCATAGGGAGTTTGCAGATACGCAGTATTTT.

This clone was recorded only once. The chain uses TRBV7-6 and TRBJ2-7; 8 nucleotides match TRBD1. This CDR3 is built from 18 residues. V was pared by 1 base and J by 3 bases, with 14 bases of the junction left unmatched. Germline values: CDR1 SGHVS, CDR2 FNYEAQ. The chain's CDR3 is CASSLVAGGESLNYEQYF. In DNA form, the CDR3 reads TGTGCCAGCAGCTTAGTGGCAGGGGGCGAATCTCTGAACTACGAGCAGTACTTC.

This clone has more than one count but fewer than ten. J is TRBJ2-7 and V is TRBV6-5; TRBD2 matches at 7 bases. Germline V CDR1 and CDR2: MNHEY, SVGAGI. The V gene end was trimmed by 2 bases and the J gene end by 2 bases; junction bases not matched to a gene: 6. The CDR3 loop spans 15 amino acids. The CDR3 sequence is CASSYGASGTYEQYF. Here the CDR3 DNA reads TGTGCCAGCAGTTACGGGGCTAGCGGTACCTACGAGCAGTACTTC.

This chain connects TRBV5-4 to TRBJ1-2; D not resolved. The V gene lost 0 bases and the J gene lost 8 bases, with 5 bases spanning the gap. The CDR3 has 11 residues. Germline CDR1 reads SGHNT; CDR2 reads YYREEE (reference sequence). The chain's CDR3 is CASSLGEGYTF. For the CDR3, the DNA is TGTGCCAGCAGCTTGGGGGAAGGCTACACCTTC.

Points on this clone: Other DNA sequences in the sample encode the same CDR3. The rearrangement uses TRBV7-8 and TRBJ2-7; the D is unclear. This CDR3 spans 13 amino acids. With 1 base removed from V and 3 bases from J, the gap between germline ends came to 7 bases. Germline V gene data show CDR1 as SGHVS and CDR2 as FQNEAQ. For the CDR3, the DNA is TGTGCCAGCAGCTTAGATGGCAGCTACGAGCAGTACTTC. Translation: CASSLDGSYEQYF.

This rearrangement joins TRBV27 to TRBJ2-7, with 10 bases matching TRBD1. After removal of 4 bases from V and 6 bases from J, the junction contained 6 bases not matched to a gene. This CDR3 contains 14 residues. Germline assignment: CDR1 MNHEY and CDR2 SMNVEV (reference sequence). The DNA for the CDR3 is TGTGCCAGCAGTTGGGACAGGGGTTCGCTCGAGCAGTACTTC. It yields the protein CASSWDRGSLEQYF.

J is TRBJ2-3 and V is TRBV29-1; D remains ambiguous. This CDR3 contains 13 residues. The ends were cut back, 2 bases at V and 4 bases at J, with 10 bases in the middle. Germline V gene lookup returns CDR1 SQVTM and CDR2 ANQGSEA. The CDR3 DNA reads as TGCAGCGTTGAACGTTCCTCCCCAGATACGCAGTATTTT. This sequence encodes CSVERSSPDTQYF.

J is TRBJ2-7 and V is TRBV12-5; TRBD1 aligns across 9 bases. This CDR3 contains 16 residues. V shed 0 bases and J 3 bases; nucleotides not matched to a gene: 6. CDR1 is LGHNT and CDR2 is FRNRAP in the germline V gene. CDR3 bases: TGTGCTAGTGGTTTGGTCGAAGGGACAGGGAGCTACGAGCAGTACTTC. This encodes CASGLVEGTGSYEQYF.

This clone occurred once. V gene TRBV9 combines with J gene TRBJ2-1; 10 bases fit TRBD2. CDR1 SGDLS and CDR2 YYNGEE come from the germline V gene. Trimming at V came to 0 bases and at J to 10 bases, leaving 10 bases not matched to a gene. The CDR3 runs 16 residues. The CDR3: CASSVAFSGRAEEQFF. In nucleotides, the CDR3 is TGTGCCAGCAGCGTAGCGTTCAGCGGGAGGGCCGAAGAGCAGTTCTTC.

The CDR3 DNA reads as TGTGCCAGTAGTATGGTCGGGCCGGTCTACGAGCAGTACTTC. Its protein is CASSMVGPVYEQYF. The chain links TRBV19 to TRBJ2-7; D gene uncertain. Germline V CDR1 and CDR2: LNHDA, SQIVND (reference sequence). Trimming pared 3 bases from V and 3 bases from J, leaving 12 bases between. This CDR3 has 14 residues.

The count of this clone is one. A much larger clone lies one base from this, so it may be a read error. Distinct nucleotide sequences in the sample also encode this CDR3. The V gene is TRBV9, the J gene TRBJ1-1; D might be TRBD1 (5 bases). Trimming pared 0 bases from V and 5 bases from J, leaving 8 bases between. The CDR3 spans 13 residues. From germline, CDR1 is SGDLS and CDR2 YYNGEE. This CDR3 reads CASSVGGETEAFF. The CDR3 nucleotides read TGTGCCAGCAGCGTAGGGGGGGAGACTGAAGCTTTCTTT.

This chain links TRBV9 with TRBJ2-5; D is possibly TRBD1 (6 bases). The CDR3 runs 17 residues. V lost 4 bases, J lost 2 bases, and 21 bases lay in between. The germline V gene encodes CDR1 SGDLS and CDR2 YYNGEE. The CDR3 DNA reads TGTGCCAGCAGCCAGGGGCCGGTGGGTCAGGGACAAGAGACCCAGTACTTC. Its protein product is CASSQGPVGQGQETQYF. Filled out from reference TRBV9 and TRBJ2-5, the complete variable domain reads DSGVTQTPKHLITATGQRVTLRCSPRSGDLSVYWYQQSLDQGLQFLIQYYNGEERAKGNILERFSAQQFPDLHSELNLSSLELGDSALYFCASSQGPVGQGQETQYFGPGTRLLVL.

The genes are TRBV9 and TRBJ2-1; 10 bases line up with TRBD2. The CDR3 contains 14 residues. Per the germline V gene, CDR1 is SGDLS and CDR2 is YYNGEE. The V gene end was trimmed by 0 bases and the J gene end by 10 bases; junction bases not matched to a gene: 4. As DNA, the CDR3 is TGTGCCAGCAGCGTAGTAGCGGGAGGCCGCGAGCAGTTCTTC. Protein sequence: CASSVVAGGREQFF.

The count of this clone is one. Written as DNA, the CDR3 is TGTGCCAGCAGTCCGACAGCCATGAACACCGGGGAGCTGTTTTTT. Its protein product is CASSPTAMNTGELFF. The chain carries TRBV27 and TRBJ2-2; a weak D match, TRBD1 (5 bases). V shed 5 bases and J shed 1 base, with 11 bases lying between them. Germline CDR1 reads MNHEY; CDR2 reads SMNVEV (reference sequence). The length of the CDR3 is 15 residues.

This chain links TRBV19 with TRBJ1-4, with D unclear. Trimming stripped 9 bases from V and 8 bases from J, with 16 bases between. Germline V gene sequence: CDR1 LNHDA, CDR2 SQIVND (reference sequence). This CDR3 contains 13 residues. CDR3 in DNA: TGTGCCAGCCGAGGAAAGCTCAACGAAAAACTGTTTTTT. Encoded protein: CASRGKLNEKLFF.

V and J are TRBV19 and TRBJ1-3, with TRBD1 matching 7 bases. The CDR3 length is 15 residues. CDR1 is LNHDA, CDR2 SQIVND, per germline (reference sequence). The junction had 7 bases not matched to a gene; V was cut back by 7 bases and J by 1 base. Written as DNA, the CDR3 is TGTGCCAGTACCCCGTTGACAGGGTCTGGAAACACCATATATTTT. Translated, it gives CASTPLTGSGNTIYF.

This clone showed up just once. The chain couples TRBV19 to TRBJ2-7, with 11 bases that match TRBD2. V shed 6 bases and J 1 base; nucleotides not matched to a gene: 5. The CDR3 is made up of 15 amino acids. Per the germline V gene, CDR1 is LNHDA and CDR2 is SQIVND (reference sequence). In nucleotides, the CDR3 is TGTGCCAGTAGCACTAGCGGGAGTAGGTCCTACGAGCAGTACTTC. This gives the protein CASSTSGSRSYEQYF.